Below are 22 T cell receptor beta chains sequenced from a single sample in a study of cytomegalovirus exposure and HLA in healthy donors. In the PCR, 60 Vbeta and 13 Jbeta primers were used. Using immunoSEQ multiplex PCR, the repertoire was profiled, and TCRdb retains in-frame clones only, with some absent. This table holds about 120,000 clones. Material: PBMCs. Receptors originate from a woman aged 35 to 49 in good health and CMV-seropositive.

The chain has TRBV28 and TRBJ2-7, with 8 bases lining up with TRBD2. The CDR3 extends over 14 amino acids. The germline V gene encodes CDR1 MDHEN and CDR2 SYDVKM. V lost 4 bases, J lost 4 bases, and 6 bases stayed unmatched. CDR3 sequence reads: CASSSRGGYYEQYF. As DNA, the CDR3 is TGTGCCAGCAGTTCTCGCGGGGGGTATTACGAGCAGTACTTC.

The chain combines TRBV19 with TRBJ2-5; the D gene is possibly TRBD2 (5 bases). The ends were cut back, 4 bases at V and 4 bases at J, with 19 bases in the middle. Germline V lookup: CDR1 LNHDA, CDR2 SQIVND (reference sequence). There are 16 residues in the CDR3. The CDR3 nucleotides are TGTGCCAGTAGTACCTGGACTTCCCACCCAGGAGAGACCCAGTACTTC. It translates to CASSTWTSHPGETQYF.

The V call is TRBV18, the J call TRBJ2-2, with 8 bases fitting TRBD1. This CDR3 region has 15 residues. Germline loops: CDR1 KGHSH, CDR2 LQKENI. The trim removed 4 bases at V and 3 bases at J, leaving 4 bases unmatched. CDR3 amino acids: CASSQAGGDTGELFF. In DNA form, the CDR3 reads TGTGCCAGCTCACAGGCAGGGGGCGACACCGGGGAGCTGTTTTTT.

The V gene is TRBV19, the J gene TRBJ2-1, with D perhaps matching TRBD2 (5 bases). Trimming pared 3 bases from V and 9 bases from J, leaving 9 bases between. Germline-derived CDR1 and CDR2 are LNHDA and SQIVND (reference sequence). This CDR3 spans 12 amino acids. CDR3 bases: TGTGCCAGTAGTATCCTAGGAGGTGAGCAGTTCTTC. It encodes CASSILGGEQFF.

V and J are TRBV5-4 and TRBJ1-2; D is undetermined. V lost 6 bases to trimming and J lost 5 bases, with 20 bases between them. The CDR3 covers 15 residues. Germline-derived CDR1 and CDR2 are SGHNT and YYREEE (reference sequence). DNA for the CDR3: TGTGCCAGCAACGAAGGACTGCAAACCCCATATGGCTACACCTTC. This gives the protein CASNEGLQTPYGYTF.

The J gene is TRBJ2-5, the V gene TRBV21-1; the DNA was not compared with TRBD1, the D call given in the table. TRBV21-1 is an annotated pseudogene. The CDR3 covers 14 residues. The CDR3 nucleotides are TGTGCCAGCAGCAAGACAGGGCCACAAGAGACCCAGTACTTC. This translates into CASSKTGPQETQYF.

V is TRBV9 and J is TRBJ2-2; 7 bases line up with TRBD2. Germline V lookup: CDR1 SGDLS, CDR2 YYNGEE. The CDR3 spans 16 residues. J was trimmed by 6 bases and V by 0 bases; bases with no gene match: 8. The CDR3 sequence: CASSVAGREVAGELFF. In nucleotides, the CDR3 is TGTGCCAGCAGCGTAGCTGGTCGGGAGGTGGCCGGGGAGCTGTTTTTT.

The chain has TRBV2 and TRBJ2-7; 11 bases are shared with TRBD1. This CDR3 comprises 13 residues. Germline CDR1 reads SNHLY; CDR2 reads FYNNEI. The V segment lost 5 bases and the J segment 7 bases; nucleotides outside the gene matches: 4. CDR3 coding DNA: TGTGCCAGCAGTCGGACAGGGGGCTGGGAGCAGTACTTC. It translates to CASSRTGGWEQYF.

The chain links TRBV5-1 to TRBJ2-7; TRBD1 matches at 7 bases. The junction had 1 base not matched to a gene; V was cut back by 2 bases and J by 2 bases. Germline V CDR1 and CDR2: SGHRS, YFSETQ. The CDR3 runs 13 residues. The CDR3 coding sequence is TGCGCCAGCAGCTTCGGACAGGCCTACGAGCAGTACTTC. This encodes CASSFGQAYEQYF.

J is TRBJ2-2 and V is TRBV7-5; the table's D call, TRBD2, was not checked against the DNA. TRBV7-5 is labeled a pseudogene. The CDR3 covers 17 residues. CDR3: CARTRPKPGGNTGELFF. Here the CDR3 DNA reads TGTGCCAGAACCCGACCAAAACCGGGAGGGAACACCGGGGAGCTGTTTTTT.

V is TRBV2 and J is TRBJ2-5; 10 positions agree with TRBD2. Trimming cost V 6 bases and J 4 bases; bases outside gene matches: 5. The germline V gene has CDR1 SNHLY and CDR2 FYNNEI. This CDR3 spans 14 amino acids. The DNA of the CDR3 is TGTGCCAGCAGGAAACGACTAGCGGGAGAGACCCAGTACTTC. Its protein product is CASRKRLAGETQYF.

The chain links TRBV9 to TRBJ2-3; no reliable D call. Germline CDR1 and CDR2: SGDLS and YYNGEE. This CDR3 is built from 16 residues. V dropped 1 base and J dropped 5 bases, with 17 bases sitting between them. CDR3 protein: CASSVPTTFDIDTQYF. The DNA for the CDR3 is TGTGCCAGCAGCGTACCAACGACTTTTGATATAGATACGCAGTATTTT.

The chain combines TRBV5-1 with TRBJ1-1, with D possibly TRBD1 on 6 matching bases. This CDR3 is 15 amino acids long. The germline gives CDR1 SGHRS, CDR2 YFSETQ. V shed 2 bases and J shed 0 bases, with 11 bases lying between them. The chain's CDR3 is CASSLPGTMNTEAFF. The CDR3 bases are TGCGCCAGCAGCTTACCCGGGACAATGAACACTGAAGCTTTCTTT.

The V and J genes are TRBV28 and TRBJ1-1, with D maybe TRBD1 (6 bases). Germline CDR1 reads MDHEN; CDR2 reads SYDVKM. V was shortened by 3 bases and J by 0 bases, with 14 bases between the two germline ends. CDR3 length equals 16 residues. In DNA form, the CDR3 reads TGTGCCAGCAGTTTCAGAACTGGACAGATGAACACTGAAGCTTTCTTT. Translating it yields CASSFRTGQMNTEAFF.

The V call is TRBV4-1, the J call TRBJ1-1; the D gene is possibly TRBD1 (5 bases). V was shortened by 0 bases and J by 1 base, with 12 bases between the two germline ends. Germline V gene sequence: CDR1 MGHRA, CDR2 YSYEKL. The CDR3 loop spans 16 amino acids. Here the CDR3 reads CASSQDGGFRNTEAFF. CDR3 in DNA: TGCGCCAGCAGCCAAGATGGGGGGTTTCGGAACACTGAAGCTTTCTTT.

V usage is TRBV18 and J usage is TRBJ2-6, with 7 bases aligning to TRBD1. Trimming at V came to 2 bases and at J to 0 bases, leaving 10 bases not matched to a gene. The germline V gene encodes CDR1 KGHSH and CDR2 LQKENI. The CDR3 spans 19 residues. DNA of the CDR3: TGTGCCAGCTCACCAATTCCGGGACAGAGCTACTCTGGGGCCAACGTCCTGACTTTC. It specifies CASSPIPGQSYSGANVLTF.

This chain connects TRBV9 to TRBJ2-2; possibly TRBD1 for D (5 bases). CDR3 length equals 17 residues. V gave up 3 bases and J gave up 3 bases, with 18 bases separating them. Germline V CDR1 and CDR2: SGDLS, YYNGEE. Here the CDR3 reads CASSAAKGSAYTGELFF. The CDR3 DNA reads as TGTGCCAGCAGCGCAGCTAAGGGGTCGGCTTACACCGGGGAGCTGTTTTTT.

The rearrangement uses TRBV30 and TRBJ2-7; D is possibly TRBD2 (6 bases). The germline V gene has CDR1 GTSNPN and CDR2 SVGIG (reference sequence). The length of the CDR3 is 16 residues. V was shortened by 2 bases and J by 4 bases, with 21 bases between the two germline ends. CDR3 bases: TGTGCCTGGAGTCCTAGGGGTGGGGGGAGATGGTACGAGCAGTACTTC. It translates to CAWSPRGGGRWYEQYF.

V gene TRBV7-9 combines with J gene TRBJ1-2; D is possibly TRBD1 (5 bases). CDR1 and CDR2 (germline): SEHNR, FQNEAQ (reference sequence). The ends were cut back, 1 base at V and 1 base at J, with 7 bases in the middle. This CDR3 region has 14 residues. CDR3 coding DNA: TGTGCCAGCAGCTTAGTGGGGGGTAACTATGGCTACACCTTC. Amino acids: CASSLVGGNYGYTF.

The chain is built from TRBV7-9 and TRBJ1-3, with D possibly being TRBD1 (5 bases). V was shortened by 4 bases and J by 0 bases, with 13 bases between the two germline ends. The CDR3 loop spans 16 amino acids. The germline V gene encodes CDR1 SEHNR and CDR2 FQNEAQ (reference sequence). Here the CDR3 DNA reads TGTGCCAGCAGCTCAGACAGATTTAGCTCTGGAAACACCATATATTTT. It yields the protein CASSSDRFSSGNTIYF.

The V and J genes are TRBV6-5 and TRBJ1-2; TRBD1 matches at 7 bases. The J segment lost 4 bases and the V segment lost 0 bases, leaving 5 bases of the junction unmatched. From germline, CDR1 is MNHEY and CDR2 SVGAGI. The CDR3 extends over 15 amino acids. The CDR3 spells CASSYSAGGIYGYTF. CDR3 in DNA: TGTGCCAGCAGTTACTCGGCAGGGGGGATCTATGGCTACACCTTC.

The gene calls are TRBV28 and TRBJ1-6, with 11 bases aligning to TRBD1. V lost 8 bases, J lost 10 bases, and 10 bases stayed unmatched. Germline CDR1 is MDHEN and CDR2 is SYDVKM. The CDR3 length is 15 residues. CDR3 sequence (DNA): TGTGCCAGCCAACGCCCGGGACAGGGGGTATCACCCCTCCACTTT. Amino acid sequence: CASQRPGQGVSPLHF.